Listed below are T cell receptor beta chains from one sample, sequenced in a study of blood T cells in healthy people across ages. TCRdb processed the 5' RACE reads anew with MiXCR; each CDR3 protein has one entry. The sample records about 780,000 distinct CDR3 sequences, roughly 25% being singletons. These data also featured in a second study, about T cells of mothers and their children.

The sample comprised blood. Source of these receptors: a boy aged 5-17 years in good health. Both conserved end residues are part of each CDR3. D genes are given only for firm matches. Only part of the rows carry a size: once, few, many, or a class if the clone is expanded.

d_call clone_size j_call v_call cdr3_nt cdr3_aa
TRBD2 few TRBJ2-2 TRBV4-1 TGCGCCAGCACCCCCGGGGGGGTTAACACCGGGGAGCTGTTTTTT CASTPGGVNTGELFF
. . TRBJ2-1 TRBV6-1 TGTGCCACTACCCGGGACTCCATCAATGAGCAGTTCTTC CATTRDSINEQFF
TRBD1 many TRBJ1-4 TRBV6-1 TGTGCCAGCAGTGGGACAGGGAATGAAAAACTGTTTTTT CASSGTGNEKLFF
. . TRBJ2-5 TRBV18 TGTGCCAGCTCAGTCCAGGGTTTTGGAGGAGAGACCCAGTACTTC CASSVQGFGGETQYF
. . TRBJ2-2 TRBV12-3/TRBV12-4 TGTGCCAGCAGCGGGTGGCAGACCCGGGGCGGGGAGCTGTTTTTT CASSGWQTRGGELFF
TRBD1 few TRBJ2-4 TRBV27 TGTGCCAGCAGCCCCGGGCCCGACAGGGATAAAAACATTCAGTACTTC CASSPGPDRDKNIQYF
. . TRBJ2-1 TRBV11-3 TGTGCCAGCAGCTTTGGGGGAATTGAGCAGTTCTTC CASSFGGIEQFF
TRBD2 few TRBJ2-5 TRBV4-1 TGCGCCAGCAGCCAAGATCCCGGGATAGCGGGGGTAAACCCTCAAGAGACCCAGTACTTC CASSQDPGIAGVNPQETQYF
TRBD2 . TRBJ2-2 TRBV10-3 TGTGCCATCAATCGCCTAGCGGGGAACACCGGGGAGCTGTTTTTT CAINRLAGNTGELFF
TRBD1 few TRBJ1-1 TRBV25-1 TGTGCCAGCAGCCCCGGTACAGGGGACAATGAAGCTTTCTTT CASSPGTGDNEAFF
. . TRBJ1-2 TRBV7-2 TGTGCCAGCAGCCGGGACGGCTCCCCCCCTTACACCTTC CASSRDGSPPYTF
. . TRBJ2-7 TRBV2 TGTGCCAGCGGCCGGGGCCTCAGCTCCTACGAGCAGTACTTC CASGRGLSSYEQYF
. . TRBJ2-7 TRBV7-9 TGTGCCAGCAGCTCCTGGGGCTACTCAGGGTACGAGCAGTACTTC CASSSWGYSGYEQYF
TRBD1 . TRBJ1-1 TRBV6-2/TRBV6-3 TGTGCCAGCAGACCCTCTCACAGGGGCGGGACTGAAGCTTTCTTT CASRPSHRGGTEAFF
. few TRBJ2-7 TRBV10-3 TGTGCCATCAGTGATTCGGACCGATCCTACGAGCAGTACTTC CAISDSDRSYEQYF
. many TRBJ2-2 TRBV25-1 TGTGCCAGCAGTCTCCGGGCCTCGAACACCGGGGAGCTGTTTTTT CASSLRASNTGELFF
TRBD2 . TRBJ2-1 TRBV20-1 TGCAGTGCTAGAGATCGTCTAGCGGGGTTATCTGATGAGCAGTTCTTC CSARDRLAGLSDEQFF
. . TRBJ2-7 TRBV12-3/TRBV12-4 TGTGCCAGCAGTTCCCTCGGTATGGGGATCGGCGAGCAGTACTTC CASSSLGMGIGEQYF
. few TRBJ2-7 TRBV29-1 TGCAGCGTTGGGGCAGGGTCGAACGAGCAGTACTTC CSVGAGSNEQYF
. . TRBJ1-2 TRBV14 TGTGCCAGCAGCGCGTCAGGTTTAAGGAACTATGGCTACACCTTC CASSASGLRNYGYTF
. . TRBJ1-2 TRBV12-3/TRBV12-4 TGTGCCAGCAGTTACCAGGGGCTAGGCTACACCTTC CASSYQGLGYTF
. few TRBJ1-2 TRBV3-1 TGTGCCAGCAGCCAATACATATTTGGCTACACCTTC CASSQYIFGYTF
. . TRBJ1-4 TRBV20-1 TGCAGTGCTGCGCGTGGTGCAACTAATGAAAAACTGTTTTTT CSAARGATNEKLFF
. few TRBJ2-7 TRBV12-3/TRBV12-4 TGTGCCAGCGCCGAGCCCAGCTCCTACGAGCAGTACTTC CASAEPSSYEQYF
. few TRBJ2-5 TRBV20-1 TGCAGTGCCACGGCGGCGGCTCAAGAGACCCAGTACTTC CSATAAAQETQYF
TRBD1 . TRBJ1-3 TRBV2 TGTGCCAGCAGGAGGCAGGGGGAGGATGGAAACACCATATATTTT CASRRQGEDGNTIYF
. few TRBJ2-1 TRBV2 TGTGCCAGCAGGCCCCTTGGACTGGAGGAGCAGTTCTTC CASRPLGLEEQFF
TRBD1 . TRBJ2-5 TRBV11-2 TGTGCCAGCAGCGGGGAACAGGGGTGGGAGACCCAGTACTTC CASSGEQGWETQYF
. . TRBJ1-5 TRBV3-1 TGTGCCAGCAGCCAAGGAGACTGGCAGCCCCAGCATTTT CASSQGDWQPQHF
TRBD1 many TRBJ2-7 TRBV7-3 TGTGCCAGCAGCCCCGGACAGGGGAACTACGAGCAGTACTTC CASSPGQGNYEQYF
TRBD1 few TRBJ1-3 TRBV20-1 TGCAGTGCTAGAGATACAGGGGGTCCTGGAAACACCATATATTTT CSARDTGGPGNTIYF
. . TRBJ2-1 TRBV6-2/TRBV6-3 TGTGCCAGCGTCTCCTGGGGGGACAATGAGCAGTTCTTC CASVSWGDNEQFF
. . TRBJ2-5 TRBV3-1 TGTGCCAGCAGCCAAATACTGGGGGATGCAGAGACCCAGTACTTC CASSQILGDAETQYF
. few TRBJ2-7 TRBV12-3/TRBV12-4 TGTGCCAGCACCGAAGGGGGCTACGAGCAGTACTTC CASTEGGYEQYF
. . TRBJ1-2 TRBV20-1 TGCAGTGCTAGGAAACAGGGCCTTGGCTATGGCTACACCTTC CSARKQGLGYGYTF
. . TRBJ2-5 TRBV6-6 TGTGCCAGCAGTTACACAGCCGGGCAAGAGACCCAGTACTTC CASSYTAGQETQYF
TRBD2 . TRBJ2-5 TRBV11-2 TGTGCCAGCAGCTTCGGACTAGGGCGAGAGACCCAGTACTTC CASSFGLGRETQYF
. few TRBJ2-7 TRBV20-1 TGCAGTGCTAGTATGTCCAGGGTCGCCTACGAGCAGTACTTC CSASMSRVAYEQYF
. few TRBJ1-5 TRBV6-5 TGTGCCAGCAGTTACTCGAACGGGCCCCAGCATTTT CASSYSNGPQHF
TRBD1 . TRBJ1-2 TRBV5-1 TGCGCCAGCAGCTTGCTATGGGACAGGGGGGTTGATGGCTACACCTTC CASSLLWDRGVDGYTF
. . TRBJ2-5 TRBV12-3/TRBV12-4 TGTGCCAGCGGAGGGGGGAGCCAAGAGACCCAGTACTTC CASGGGSQETQYF
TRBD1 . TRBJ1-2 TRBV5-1 TGCGCCAGCAGCCACAGAGGACAGGGCACATTCCTTGGCTACACCTTC CASSHRGQGTFLGYTF
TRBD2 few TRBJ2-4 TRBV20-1 TGCAGTGCTATTATGACGGGGGGGGAAAACATTCAGTACTTC CSAIMTGGENIQYF
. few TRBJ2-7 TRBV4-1 TGCGCCAGCAGCCAAGATCCGGGACCCCCCTATGAGGACGAGCAGTACTTC CASSQDPGPPYEDEQYF
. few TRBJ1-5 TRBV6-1 TGTGCCAGCAGTGAAAAAGGGAGGGCGGGCAATCAGCCCCAGCATTTT CASSEKGRAGNQPQHF
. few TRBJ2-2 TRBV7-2 TGTGCCAGCAGCTTTCAGGGATACCCGAACACCGGGGAGCTGTTTTTT CASSFQGYPNTGELFF
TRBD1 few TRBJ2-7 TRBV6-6 TGTGCCAGCAGTTACTTATTAGGGACAGCCTCCTACGAGCAGTACTTC CASSYLLGTASYEQYF
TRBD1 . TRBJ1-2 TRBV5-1 TGCGCCAGCAGCCAGGCAGGGGGCGGCCGTGGCTACACCTTC CASSQAGGGRGYTF
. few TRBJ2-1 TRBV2 TGTGCCAGCAGTGTGTTCACCTACAATGAGCAGTTCTTC CASSVFTYNEQFF
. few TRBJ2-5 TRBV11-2 TGTGCCAGTAGAAGGGCTTCTAGGTGGCAGTCACAAGAGACCCAGTACTTC CASRRASRWQSQETQYF
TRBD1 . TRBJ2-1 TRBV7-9 TGTGCCAGCAGCTTAAGGGCCGCCCGACAGGGCAGGAATGAGCAGTTCTTC CASSLRAARQGRNEQFF
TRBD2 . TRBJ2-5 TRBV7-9 TGTGCCAGCAGCTCGAGTCGGCGGGGGCAAGAGACCCAGTACTTC CASSSSRRGQETQYF
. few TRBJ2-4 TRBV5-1 TGCGCCAGCAGCTTGGACGCCCTGGCCAAAAACATTCAGTACTTC CASSLDALAKNIQYF
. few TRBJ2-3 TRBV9 TGTGCCAGCACCGTCGGGGAAACAGATACGCAGTATTTT CASTVGETDTQYF
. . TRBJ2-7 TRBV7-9 TGTGCCAGCAGCTTAGCTCCTAACCCCTACGAGCAGTACTTC CASSLAPNPYEQYF
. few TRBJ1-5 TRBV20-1 TGCAGTGCTAGTGGGGCAGCGGACAATCAGCCCCAGCATTTT CSASGAADNQPQHF
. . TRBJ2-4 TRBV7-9 TGTGCCAGCAGCTTAGACAGGGAAAACATTCAGTACTTC CASSLDRENIQYF
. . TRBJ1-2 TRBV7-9 TGTGCCAGCAGCCAAGAGACCTCCTATGGCTACACCTTC CASSQETSYGYTF
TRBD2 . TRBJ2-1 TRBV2 TGTGCCAGCAGCGCTACTAGCGGGGGGGCCAATGAGCAGTTCTTC CASSATSGGANEQFF